The T cell receptor (beta chain) described here comes from a study of regulatory T cells in long-lasting Graves disease. CDR1 is MNHEY, CDR2 SVGEGT, per germline. CDR3 size: 13 residues. Time point defined: newly diagnosed GD, antithyroid drugs for less than 3 months. Extracted RNA from PBMCs served as the source of the TCR library. In its sample, this clonotype was seen a few times. At one of its ends the junction is not consistent with the germline gene, which may arise from a read error. Sequencing libraries for TCR beta were prepared with iRepertoire HTBI primers and Arm-PCR of CDR3 regions. TCRdb processed the multiplex PCR reads anew with MiXCR; each CDR3 protein has one entry. Found here are about 330,000 distinct CDR3 sequences, roughly 17% of them singletons; the top ten hold 20% to 25%. The same specimen was also included in a second study, on T cells in Graves' hyperthyroidism and ophthalmopathy.

Sequenced here: peripheral blood mononuclear cells (PBMCs), sampled at new diagnosis, from a patient treated with antithyroid drugs. The V call is TRBV6-2 or TRBV6-3, the J call TRBJ1-5, with 11 positions matching TRBD1. The sequence was obtained from a woman between 18 and 29 years old with Graves disease. CDR3: CASSYSSGTGGDF. CDR3 in DNA: TGTGCCAGCAGTTACTCTTCCGGGACAGGGGGGGATTTT.